The rows below give T cell receptor beta chains drawn from one sample of a study of naive and memory T cell subsets. TCRdb independently ran MiXCR on the UMI-ligation and nested PCR reads; one entry per CDR3 protein. The table includes about 120,000 distinct CDR3 sequences, roughly 32% detected once. The specimen sequenced was central memory CD4+ T cells from blood. The receptor set was obtained from a human donor in good health. Both conserved end residues are part of each CDR3. The order of the fields is V gene, J gene, clone size, D gene, CDR3 length, CDR3 DNA, CDR3 protein. A D gene is named only where the DNA matches it firmly. Clone size is shown for a subset of rows, as once, few, many or a class of expanded clone.

TRBV28	TRBJ2-4	many	TRBD2	20	TGTGCCAGCAGTTTATTATTGGGTGGGTCGACTAGCGGGCGGCAAAACATTCAGTACTTC	CASSLLLGGSTSGRQNIQYF
TRBV20-1	TRBJ1-5	NA	NA	13	TGCAGTGCTCGACCGGCGCAGGGTCAGCCCCAGCATTTT	CSARPAQGQPQHF
TRBV7-8	TRBJ1-1	NA	TRBD1	13	TGTGCCAGCAGGAGACAGGGCAACACTGAAGCTTTCTTT	CASRRQGNTEAFF
TRBV28	TRBJ2-7	many	TRBD1	14	TGTGCCAGCAGAAGACAGGGGGCAACCTACGAGCAGTACTTC	CASRRQGATYEQYF
TRBV4-3	TRBJ2-1	many	TRBD2	16	TGCGCCAGCAGCCGTCAGGTAGCGGGCCTATACAATGAGCAGTTCTTC	CASSRQVAGLYNEQFF
TRBV27	TRBJ2-7	NA	TRBD1	15	TGTGCCAGCAGTCGCTACCCGGGACAGACCTACGAGCAGTACTTC	CASSRYPGQTYEQYF
TRBV10-3	TRBJ2-7	NA	TRBD1	16	TGTGCCATCAGTGAGAACATAGGACAGGGGGCCGGGGAGCAGTACTTC	CAISENIGQGAGEQYF
TRBV5-4	TRBJ2-7	few	NA	14	TGTGCCAGCAGCTTGACGCGGGGCTCCTACGAGCAGTACTTC	CASSLTRGSYEQYF
TRBV29-1	TRBJ2-7	few	NA	14	TGCAGCGTTGTCAACAGGGCGGTTAGCTACGAGCAGTACTTC	CSVVNRAVSYEQYF
TRBV6-2/TRBV6-3	TRBJ2-2	NA	TRBD2	19	TGTGCCAGCAGTTACTCTCTAGCGGGAGGGCCTTCGAACACCGGGGAGCTGTTTTTT	CASSYSLAGGPSNTGELFF
TRBV6-2/TRBV6-3	TRBJ2-7	NA	NA	13	TGTGCCAGCAGTTACTCGTTGCGTTACGAGCAGTACTTC	CASSYSLRYEQYF
TRBV9	TRBJ2-3	NA	TRBD2	17	TGTGCCAGCAGCGTAGGATTGACTAGCTCAAACACAGATACGCAGTATTTT	CASSVGLTSSNTDTQYF
TRBV4-2	TRBJ2-1	few	NA	12	TGTGCCAGCAGCTCAGGGGAGAACGAGCAGTTCTTC	CASSSGENEQFF
TRBV6-5	TRBJ1-3	NA	TRBD1	15	TGTGCCAGCAGACTGGGGACAGGGGCTGGAAACACCATATATTTT	CASRLGTGAGNTIYF
TRBV12-3/TRBV12-4	TRBJ1-2	NA	TRBD1	14	TGTGCCAGCACCGGGACAGACGAAATCTATGGCTACACCTTC	CASTGTDEIYGYTF